This T cell receptor beta chain was documented in a study of shared clonotypes between healthy human individuals. Study-wide context: The plates for each donor numbered three CD4 naive, three CD4 memory, two CD8 naive and one CD8 memory.

Broader study findings: Four donors held approximately 4.6% of naive CD4 clonotypes in common.

As for this clone: Its specificity is not known.

Assay used: immunoSEQ multiplex PCR; TCRdb lists only in-frame clones, some missing. This sample has hundreds of thousands of clones, with 80% to 95% found just once. The germline CDR1 and CDR2 sequences are LGHNA and YSLEER. This CDR3 spans 18 amino acids. The ends lost 0 bases at V and 8 bases at J; junction bases unmatched: 15. The naive CD8 population came from CD45RO-negative cells selected for CCR7, without terminally differentiated effector memory CD45RA+ cells. Study donors comprised healthy, HIV-negative adults devoid of recent acute infection or vaccination. Material for sequencing was naive CD8+ T cells sorted from blood. The chain employs TRBV4-3 and TRBJ2-1; 8 bases map to TRBD2. This receptor was taken from a man aged 30 to 39 in good health. The CDR3 here is CASSQDSPRRLAGHEQFF. The DNA for the CDR3 is TGCGCCAGCAGCCAAGATTCCCCTAGGAGGCTAGCGGGCCATGAGCAGTTCTTC.